Listed here is a single T cell receptor beta chain. The sample belongs to a study of shared clonotypes between healthy human individuals. TCRdb keeps only in-frame clones here, not all; method: immunoSEQ multiplex PCR. The sample shows over a million clones, roughly 96% of them seen only once. Germline CDR1 is SGDLS and CDR2 is YYNGEE. This CDR3 is 15 amino acids long. With 4 bases removed from V and 2 bases from J, the gap between germline ends came to 12 bases. The clonotype comes from a man aged 25-45 years in good health. The sample taken for sequencing was naive CD4+ T cells sorted from blood. Sample subset: CD45RA+ positively selected. The gene calls are TRBV9 and TRBJ2-2; no clear D. The CDR3 reads CASSSFRGNTGELFF. As DNA, the CDR3 is TGTGCCAGCAGCAGTTTTCGTGGTAACACCGGGGAGCTGTTTTTT.